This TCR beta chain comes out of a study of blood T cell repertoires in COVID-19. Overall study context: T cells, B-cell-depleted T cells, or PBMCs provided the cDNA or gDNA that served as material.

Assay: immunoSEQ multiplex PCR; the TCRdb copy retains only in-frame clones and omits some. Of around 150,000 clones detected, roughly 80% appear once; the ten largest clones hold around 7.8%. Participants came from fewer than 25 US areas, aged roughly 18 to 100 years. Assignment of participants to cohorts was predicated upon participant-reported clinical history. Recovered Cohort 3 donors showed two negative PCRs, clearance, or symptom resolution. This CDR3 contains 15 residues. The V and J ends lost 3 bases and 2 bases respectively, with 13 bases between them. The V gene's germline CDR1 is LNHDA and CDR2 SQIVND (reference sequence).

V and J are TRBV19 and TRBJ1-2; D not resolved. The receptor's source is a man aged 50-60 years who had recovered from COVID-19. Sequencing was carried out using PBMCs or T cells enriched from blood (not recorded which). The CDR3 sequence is CASSMDTVLNYGYTF. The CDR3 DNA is TGTGCCAGTAGTATGGATACAGTCTTGAACTATGGCTACACCTTC.